Listed here are 2 T cell receptor beta chains from one sample, sequenced in a study of cytomegalovirus exposure and HLA in healthy donors. The data were produced by immunoSEQ multiplex PCR, yet TCRdb's version contains in-frame clones alone and is incomplete. The repertoire holds roughly 60,000 clones, with about 95% as singletons. The specimen was PBMCs. The receptors derive from a woman aged 18-29 years in good health and CMV-seronegative.

The rearrangement joins TRBV5-1 to TRBJ1-2; the match to TRBD1 covers 8 bases. The germline CDR1 and CDR2 sequences are SGHRS and YFSETQ. This CDR3 comprises 15 residues. The trim removed 4 bases at V and 4 bases at J, leaving 9 bases unmatched. CDR3 nucleotide sequence: TGCGCCAGCAGCCAATCAGGGGGCGTTGGCTATGGCTACACCTTC. Its translation: CASSQSGGVGYGYTF.

This rearrangement joins TRBV7-9 to TRBJ1-1; D remains ambiguous. V was cut by 2 bases and J by 11 bases, with 21 bases left in between. Germline CDR1 SEHNR, CDR2 FQNEAQ (reference sequence). The CDR3 has 15 amino acids. Written as DNA, the CDR3 is TGTGCCAGCAGCTTACCGGCCCGATCCACGACGGAGGCTTTCTTT. Its translation is CASSLPARSTTEAFF. Based on the CDR3 plus reference TRBV7-9 and TRBJ1-1, the full variable domain is DTGVSQNPRHKITKRGQNVTFRCDPISEHNRLYWYRQTLGQGPEFLTYFQNEAQLEKSRLLSDRFSAERPKGSFSTLEIQRTEQGDSAMYLCASSLPARSTTEAFFGQGTRLTVV.